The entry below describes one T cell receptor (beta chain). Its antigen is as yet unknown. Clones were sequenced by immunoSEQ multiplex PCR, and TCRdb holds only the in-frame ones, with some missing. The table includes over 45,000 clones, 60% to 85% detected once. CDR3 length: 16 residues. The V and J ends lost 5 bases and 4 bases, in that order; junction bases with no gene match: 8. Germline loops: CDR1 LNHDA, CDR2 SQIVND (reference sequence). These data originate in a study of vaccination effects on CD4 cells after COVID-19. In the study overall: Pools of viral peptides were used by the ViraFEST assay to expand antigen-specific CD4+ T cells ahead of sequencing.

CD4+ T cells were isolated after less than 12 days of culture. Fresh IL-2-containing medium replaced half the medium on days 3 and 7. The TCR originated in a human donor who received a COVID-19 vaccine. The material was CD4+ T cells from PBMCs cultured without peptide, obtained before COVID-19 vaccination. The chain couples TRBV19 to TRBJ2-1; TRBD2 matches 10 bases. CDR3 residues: CASSSQAGGIYNEQFF. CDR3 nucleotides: TGTGCCAGTAGTTCCCAAGCGGGGGGGATTTACAATGAGCAGTTCTTC.